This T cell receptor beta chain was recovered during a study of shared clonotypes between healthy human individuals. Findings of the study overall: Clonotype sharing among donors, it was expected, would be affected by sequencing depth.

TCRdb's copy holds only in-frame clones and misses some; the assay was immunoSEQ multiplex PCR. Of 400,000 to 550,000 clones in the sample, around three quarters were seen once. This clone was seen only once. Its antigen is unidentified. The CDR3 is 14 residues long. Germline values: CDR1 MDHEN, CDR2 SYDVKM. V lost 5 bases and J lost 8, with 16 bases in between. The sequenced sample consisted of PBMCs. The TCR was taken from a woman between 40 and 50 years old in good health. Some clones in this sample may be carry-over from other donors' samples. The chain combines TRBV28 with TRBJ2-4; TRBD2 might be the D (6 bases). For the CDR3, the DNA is TGTGCCAGCAGTCCCAGCGGAGGGGTGGACATTCAGTACTTC. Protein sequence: CASSPSGGVDIQYF.